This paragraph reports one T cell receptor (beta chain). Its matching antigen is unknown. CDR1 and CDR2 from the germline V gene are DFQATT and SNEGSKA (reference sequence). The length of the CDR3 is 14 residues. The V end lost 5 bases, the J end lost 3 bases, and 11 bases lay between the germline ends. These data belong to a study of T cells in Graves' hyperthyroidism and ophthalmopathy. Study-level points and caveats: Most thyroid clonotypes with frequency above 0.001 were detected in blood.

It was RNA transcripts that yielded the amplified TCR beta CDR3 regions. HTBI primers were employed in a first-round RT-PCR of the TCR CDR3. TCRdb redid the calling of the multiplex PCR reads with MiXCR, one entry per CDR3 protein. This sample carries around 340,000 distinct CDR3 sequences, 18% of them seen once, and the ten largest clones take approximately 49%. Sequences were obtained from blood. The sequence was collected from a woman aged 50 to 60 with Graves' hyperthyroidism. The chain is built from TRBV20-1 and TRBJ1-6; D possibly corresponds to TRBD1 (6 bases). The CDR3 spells CSAPRGVYNSPLHF. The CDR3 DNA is TGCAGTGCTCCGAGGGGGGTCTATAATTCACCCCTCCACTTT.